These 20 T cell receptor beta chains were all obtained from the same sample, sequenced in a study of T cells in Graves' hyperthyroidism and ophthalmopathy. Regions amplified from RNA transcripts were the TCR beta CDR3 regions. HTBI primers were the set used in a first-round RT-PCR of the TCR CDR3. MiXCR was run by TCRdb on the multiplex PCR reads, yielding one entry per CDR3 protein. The sample comprises under 700,000 distinct CDR3 sequences, around 42% of which are singletons, and 6.5% to 9% rests with the top ten. Sequencing was done on a sample of peripheral blood or thyroid tissue (not recorded which). The receptors shown here come from a woman in her late teens or twenties with Graves' hyperthyroidism.

This clonotype was detected ten times or more. V gene TRBV2 combines with J gene TRBJ1-5, with D tentatively TRBD1 (5 bases). Germline assignment: CDR1 SNHLY and CDR2 FYNNEI. The ends were cut back, 6 bases at V and 1 base at J, with 10 bases in the middle. The CDR3 spans 14 residues. DNA of the CDR3: TGTGCCAGCAGCTTAGAGGGGAGCAATCAGCCCCAGCATTTT. Its translation is CASSLEGSNQPQHF.

The V gene is TRBV2, the J gene TRBJ2-7, with 8 bases matching TRBD2. Germline loops: CDR1 SNHLY, CDR2 FYNNEI. V lost 6 bases, J lost 4 bases, and 11 bases stayed unmatched. The CDR3 has 15 residues. This chain's CDR3 is CASSPGLAGHYEQYF. CDR3 nucleotide sequence: TGTGCCAGCAGCCCAGGACTAGCCGGACATTACGAGCAGTACTTC. The variable domain in full, with the rest retrieved from reference TRBV2 and TRBJ2-7, is EPEVTQTPSHQVTQMGQEVILRCVPISNHLYFYWYRQILGQKVEFLVSFYNNEISEKSEIFDDQFSVERPDGSNFTLKIRSTKLEDSAMYFCASSPGLAGHYEQYFGPGTRLTVT.

The CDR3 loop reads CASSSANRNYEQYF. DNA of the CDR3: TGCGCCAGCAGCTCCGCGAACCGAAACTACGAGCAGTACTTC. The genes are TRBV5-1 and TRBJ2-7; D call uncertain. Germline V gives CDR1 SGHRS, CDR2 YFSETQ. The ends were cut back, 3 bases at V and 3 bases at J, with 13 bases in the middle. The CDR3 length is 14 residues. The full variable domain, in which reference TRBV5-1 and TRBJ2-7 provide the parts outside the CDR3, is KAGVTQTPRYLIKTRGQQVTLSCSPISGHRSVSWYQQTPGQGLQFLFEYFSETQRNKGNFPGRFSGRQFSNSRSEMNVSTLELGDSALYLCASSSANRNYEQYFGPGTRLTVT.

This sequence joins TRBV2 and TRBJ2-2, with D unresolved. The V and J ends lost 0 bases and 7 bases respectively, with 6 bases between them. CDR3 size: 13 residues. The germline V gene has CDR1 SNHLY and CDR2 FYNNEI. This CDR3 reads CASSEALYGELFF. CDR3 DNA: TGTGCCAGCAGTGAAGCGCTTTACGGGGAGCTGTTTTTT.

Many counts were recorded for this clonotype. This chain connects TRBV19 to TRBJ1-1, with no clear D. The CDR3 extends over 15 amino acids. CDR1 LNHDA and CDR2 SQIVND come from the germline V gene (reference sequence). V lost 10 bases and J lost 4, with 22 bases in between. The CDR3 DNA is TGTGCCACCTCTACCCTCCAAGGAGGGAGCACTGAAGCTTTCTTT. This translates into CATSTLQGGSTEAFF.

In regard to this clonotype: One end of the junction is discordant with germline, which a read error may explain. This chain links TRBV10-3 with TRBJ2-5; perhaps TRBD2 as D (6 bases). The CDR3 sequence is 13 residues long. Per germline, CDR1 ENHRY and CDR2 SYGVKD. CDR3 protein: CASSEEGSETQYF. The CDR3 DNA reads as TGTGCCAGCAGTGAGGAGGGTTCCGAGACCCAGTACTTC.

A single count supports this clonotype. This chain uses TRBV24-1 with TRBJ1-2, with D tentatively TRBD1 (5 bases). Germline assignment: CDR1 KGHDR and CDR2 SFDVKD. Deletions cut 11 bases from V and 4 bases from J, with 19 bases between. This CDR3 has 14 amino acids. The CDR3 here is CASGGSTAIYGYTF. CDR3 nucleotide sequence: TGTGCCAGCGGGGGGAGCACAGCTATCTATGGCTACACCTTC.

In its sample, this clonotype was seen a few times. The J gene is TRBJ2-2, the V gene TRBV7-3, with D uncertain. Germline assignment: CDR1 SGHTA and CDR2 FQGTGA. Trimming shortened V by 4 bases and J by 2 bases, and 8 bases separated the two germline ends. The CDR3 runs to 14 residues. CDR3 residues: CASSSDLNTGELFF. For the CDR3, the DNA is TGTGCCAGCAGCTCTGACTTAAACACCGGGGAGCTGTTTTTT.

This CDR3 is CVTRGQDDVYEQYF. CDR3 DNA: TGTGTCACCAGGGGACAGGACGACGTTTACGAGCAGTACTTC. The V gene is TRBV7-2, the J gene TRBJ2-7, with 8 bases fitting TRBD1. The CDR3 totals 14 residues. Germline lookup yields CDR1 SGHTA and CDR2 FQGNSA.

The rearrangement joins TRBV24-1 to TRBJ1-2, with TRBD1 identical over 9 bases. The J segment lost 2 bases and the V segment lost 7 bases, leaving 1 base of the junction unmatched. The CDR3 spans 13 residues. Germline V CDR1 and CDR2: KGHDR, SFDVKD. The CDR3 DNA reads TGTGCCACCAGGGACAGGGGAAACTATGGCTACACCTTC. Translating it yields CATRDRGNYGYTF.

This clonotype was recorded many times. This chain joins TRBV7-9 and TRBJ2-5, with D possibly matching TRBD1 (5 bases). Trimming removed 3 bases at V and 3 bases at J, with 8 bases between. The germline CDR1 and CDR2 sequences are SEHNR and FQNEAQ (reference sequence). The CDR3 consists of 13 residues. The CDR3: CASSLSGKETQYF. As DNA, the CDR3 is TGTGCCAGCAGCTTGTCAGGGAAAGAGACCCAGTACTTC. The variable domain in full, completed from reference TRBV7-9 and TRBJ2-5, reads DTGVSQNPRHKITKRGQNVTFRCDPISEHNRLYWYRQTLGQGPEFLTYFQNEAQLEKSRLLSDRFSAERPKGSFSTLEIQRTEQGDSAMYLCASSLSGKETQYFGPGTRLLVL.

The chain uses TRBV19 and TRBJ1-1; 7 nucleotides align to TRBD1. Germline V gene data show CDR1 as LNHDA and CDR2 as SQIVND (reference sequence). The CDR3 is 14 amino acids. V shed 6 bases and J 1 base; nucleotides not matched to a gene: 5. CDR3 coding DNA: TGTGCCAGTAGATACGGGACAGCGAACACTGAAGCTTTCTTT. It encodes CASRYGTANTEAFF.

In this sample, this clonotype turned up a few times. The chain combines TRBV24-1 with TRBJ2-5, with 9 bases that match TRBD1. Germline assignment: CDR1 KGHDR and CDR2 SFDVKD. The V segment lost 5 bases and the J segment 3 bases; nucleotides outside the gene matches: 6. CDR3 length equals 15 residues. The CDR3 DNA sequence: TGTGCCACCAGTGCTATGGGACAGGGCGAAGAGACCCAGTACTTC. This encodes CATSAMGQGEETQYF.

In DNA, the CDR3 is TGTGCCAGCAGCTGGCTGGAGGGACCAGAAACCGGGGAGCTGTTTTTT. It specifies CASSWLEGPETGELFF. The rearrangement joins TRBV9 to TRBJ2-2, with D perhaps TRBD2 (6 bases). The germline V gene encodes CDR1 SGDLS and CDR2 YYNGEE. The CDR3 extends over 16 amino acids. The V end was cut by 4 bases, the J end by 5 bases, with 18 bases between.

The CDR3 DNA reads as TGTGCCAGCAGCCACTCAGGGAGGAACACTGAAGCTTTCTTT. It translates to CASSHSGRNTEAFF. The chain combines TRBV3-1 with TRBJ1-1; D possibly corresponds to TRBD1 (5 bases). Trimming shortened V by 3 bases and J by 1 base, and 9 bases separated the two germline ends. Germline CDR1 reads LGHDT; CDR2 reads YNNKEL (reference sequence). CDR3 length equals 14 residues.

As concerns this clonotype: A read error may produce the germline difference seen at one junction end. This sequence joins TRBV5-4 and TRBJ2-5; D is ambiguous. Germline CDR1 is SGHNT and CDR2 is YYREEE (reference sequence). This CDR3 has 12 amino acids. In nucleotides, the CDR3 is TGTGCCAGCAACTTGGTGGGCGAGACCCAGTACTTC. Residues: CASNLVGETQYF.

The CDR3 DNA follows: TGTGCCACCAGCAGAGAAGTAGGGAGAGGCTACACCTTC. Translated, it gives CATSREVGRGYTF. V and J are TRBV15 and TRBJ1-2; D is uncertain. Germline assignment: CDR1 LNHNV and CDR2 YYDKDF (reference sequence). Trimming stripped 0 bases from V and 8 bases from J, with 10 bases between. The CDR3 has 13 residues.

This clonotype has just a few counts. This chain joins TRBV7-9 and TRBJ1-1, with D hard to call. This CDR3 has 14 residues. With 3 bases removed from V and 7 bases from J, the gap between germline ends came to 15 bases. The V gene's germline CDR1 is SEHNR and CDR2 FQNEAQ (reference sequence). CDR3 protein: CASSFSQVALEAFF. The DNA of the CDR3 is TGTGCCAGCAGCTTTTCACAAGTGGCTCTTGAAGCTTTCTTT.

Worth noting for this clonotype: This may stem from a read error, because a much larger clone lies one nucleotide away. The chain joins TRBV6-5 to TRBJ1-2; possible D gene TRBD1, 6 bases. The CDR3 extends over 15 amino acids. From germline, CDR1 is MNHEY and CDR2 SVGAGI. The CDR3 nucleotides are TGTGCCATCAGTTACAGCATGACAGGCGGTTATGGCTACACCTTC. Translated: CAISYSMTGGYGYTF.

A few counts support this clonotype. The gene calls are TRBV7-8 and TRBJ2-7; 7 bases align to TRBD1. V lost 5 bases, J lost 7 bases, and 17 bases stayed unmatched. This CDR3 region has 16 residues. Germline assignment: CDR1 SGHVS and CDR2 FQNEAQ. The CDR3 is CASSAWDSNVRGEQYF. The CDR3 DNA is TGTGCCAGCAGCGCCTGGGACAGTAATGTCAGAGGGGAGCAGTACTTC.